The 20 T cell receptor beta chains below come from one sample, sequenced in a study of PD-1 blockade in classical Hodgkin lymphoma (dated by TCRdb to the early 2020s). Libraries were built with the immunoSEQ multiplex PCR assay. Held by TCRdb, this immuneACCESS table contains in-frame sequences only and omits some clones. Under half of the omission traces to an unresolved V gene where checked; the cause of the rest is unknown. Counted in this sample were about 46,000 clones; around 80% of them appeared once. Around 22% of the sample goes to the ten largest clones. This specimen's time point label, per the study, means: cycle 2 day 1 (C2D1) of nivolumab. Relapse after autologous stem cell transplantation had occurred in all trial patients, and cohorts A, B and C were distinguished by prior brentuximab vedotin exposure. The sequencing used peripheral blood mononuclear cells (PBMCs), collected before the second cycle of nivolumab. These TCRs come from a human donor with classical Hodgkin lymphoma.

The gene calls are TRBV7-9 and TRBJ1-1, with a possible D match to TRBD1 (5 bases). This CDR3 is 16 amino acids long. The germline V and J ends were trimmed by 2 bases and 5 bases, with 18 bases remaining between them. In germline, CDR1 is SEHNR, CDR2 FQNEAQ (reference sequence). The DNA for the CDR3 is TGTGCCAGCAGCTTACGTGGGACGGGACTAGGGACTGAAGCTTTCTTT. Translating gives CASSLRGTGLGTEAFF. The whole variable domain, filled in from reference TRBV7-9 and TRBJ1-1, reads DTGVSQNPRHKITKRGQNVTFRCDPISEHNRLYWYRQTLGQGPEFLTYFQNEAQLEKSRLLSDRFSAERPKGSFSTLEIQRTEQGDSAMYLCASSLRGTGLGTEAFFGQGTRLTVV.

By share, this clone ranks as hyperexpanded (1% or more). This chain connects TRBV6-5 to TRBJ2-2; tentatively, D is TRBD2 (6 bases). The CDR3 has 14 amino acids. Trimming left V 2 bases short and J 7 bases short, with 11 bases between. Germline CDR1 reads MNHEY; CDR2 reads SVGAGI. CDR3 residues: CASSYALGGGELFF. In DNA form, the CDR3 reads TGTGCCAGCAGTTACGCCTTGGGGGGCGGGGAGCTGTTTTTT.

The rearrangement uses TRBV6-5 and TRBJ1-1; D remains unclear. V was trimmed by 4 bases and J by 1 base, leaving 7 bases between them. The CDR3 extends over 13 amino acids. The V gene's germline CDR1 is MNHEY and CDR2 SVGAGI. CDR3 loop: CASSFSRNTEAFF. The CDR3 DNA follows: TGTGCCAGCAGTTTCAGCAGGAACACTGAAGCTTTCTTT.

V gene TRBV11-2 combines with J gene TRBJ1-4, with unresolved D. V dropped 3 bases and J dropped 2 bases, with 7 bases sitting between them. Per the germline V gene, CDR1 is SGHAT and CDR2 is FQNNGV. The CDR3 totals 14 residues. The CDR3 is CASSLAWTNEKLFF. CDR3 sequence (DNA): TGTGCCAGCAGCTTGGCTTGGACTAATGAAAAACTGTTTTTT.

Regarding this clone: At one end, the junction sequence differs from germline, possibly due to a read error. The chain joins TRBV7-3 to TRBJ2-7, with 8 bases aligning to TRBD1. CDR3 size: 14 residues. Germline assignment: CDR1 SGHTA and CDR2 FQGTGA. DNA for the CDR3: TGTGCCAGCAGCCTAACCGGGACAGGATACGAGCAGTACTTC. Translated, it gives CASSLTGTGYEQYF.

The chain employs TRBV4-3 and TRBJ2-1; the match to TRBD2 covers 10 bases. The CDR3 has 18 residues. Trimming cost V 0 bases and J 9 bases; bases outside gene matches: 14. In germline, CDR1 is LGHNA, CDR2 YSLEER. CDR3 loop: CASSQDGERGGFFGEQFF. In DNA, the CDR3 is TGCGCCAGCAGCCAAGATGGGGAGCGGGGGGGCTTCTTCGGTGAGCAGTTCTTC.

The CDR3 reads CASSLLLFPNTGELFF. In nucleotides, the CDR3 is TGTGCCAGCAGCCTACTCTTATTCCCGAACACCGGGGAGCTGTTTTTT. The chain links TRBV11-2 to TRBJ2-2; D unclear. Germline-derived CDR1 and CDR2 are SGHAT and FQNNGV. The CDR3 extends over 16 amino acids. V was trimmed by 5 bases and J by 0 bases, leaving 13 bases between them.

This rearrangement joins TRBV27 to TRBJ1-1; 9 positions match TRBD1. Trimming at V came to 5 bases and at J to 4 bases, leaving 8 bases not matched to a gene. This CDR3 has 15 residues. Germline V gene lookup returns CDR1 MNHEY and CDR2 SMNVEV (reference sequence). CDR3 amino acids: CASSHWGQGPTEAFF. The DNA for the CDR3 is TGTGCCAGCAGTCACTGGGGACAGGGTCCCACTGAAGCTTTCTTT.

This sequence joins TRBV6-5 and TRBJ2-7; the match to TRBD2 covers 11 bases. The CDR3 loop spans 14 amino acids. Unmatched junction bases numbered 7, after V lost 6 bases and J lost 6 bases. Germline CDR1 and CDR2: MNHEY and SVGAGI. The CDR3 sequence: CASSPTLAGVEQYF. The CDR3 DNA follows: TGTGCCAGCAGCCCGACACTAGCGGGAGTCGAGCAGTACTTC.

The CDR3 coding sequence is TGTGCCAGCAGCCAAGAAGACTACAATGAGCAGTTCTTC. Translating it yields CASSQEDYNEQFF. The chain is built from TRBV4-2 and TRBJ2-1, with D hard to call. CDR3 length: 13 amino acids. The germline V gene encodes CDR1 LGHNA and CDR2 YNFKEQ. Trimming removed 0 bases from V and 3 bases from J, with 3 bases in between.

The chain combines TRBV27 with TRBJ1-1; no clear D. Trimming left V 5 bases short and J 1 base short, with 8 bases between. The CDR3 sequence is 13 residues long. Germline loops: CDR1 MNHEY, CDR2 SMNVEV (reference sequence). CDR3 DNA: TGTGCCAGCAGTCAGGCGACGAACACTGAAGCTTTCTTT. Translated, it gives CASSQATNTEAFF.

The chain couples TRBV25-1 to TRBJ1-4; D possibly corresponds to TRBD1 (5 bases). The germline CDR1 and CDR2 sequences are MGHDK and SYGVNS. Between the trimmed V and J ends, which lost 7 bases and 7 bases, there was a span of 13 bases. The CDR3 extends over 13 amino acids. Here the CDR3 DNA reads TGTGCCAGCAAGTCCATGGGGGGTGAAAAACTGTTTTTT. It yields the protein CASKSMGGEKLFF.

The CDR3 nucleotides are TGTGCCTGGGGGTCAGTGGACAGGGGGGGGAACGAGCAGTACTTC. Amino acids: CAWGSVDRGGNEQYF. This sequence joins TRBV30 and TRBJ2-7, with 10 positions matching TRBD1. Trimming removed 5 bases from V and 5 bases from J; junction bases left unmatched: 12. The germline V gene encodes CDR1 GTSNPN and CDR2 SVGIG (reference sequence). The CDR3 length is 15 residues.

The rearrangement uses TRBV10-3 and TRBJ2-5, with TRBD2 matching over 8 bases. With V trimmed by 3 bases and J by 2 bases, 11 bases remained unmatched. This CDR3 spans 17 amino acids. CDR1 and CDR2 from the germline V gene are ENHRY and SYGVKD. Here the CDR3 reads CAISESPAGGVQETQYF. The CDR3 DNA sequence: TGTGCCATCAGTGAATCCCCCGCCGGGGGGGTACAAGAGACCCAGTACTTC.

The V gene is TRBV6-5, the J gene TRBJ1-1; 7 nucleotides agree with TRBD1. Germline trimming cut 2 bases from V and 3 bases from J; bases unmatched to any gene: 6. The CDR3 has 15 residues. The germline CDR1 and CDR2 sequences are MNHEY and SVGAGI. The CDR3 sequence is CASSYNQGVDTEAFF. CDR3 nucleotides: TGTGCCAGCAGTTACAATCAGGGGGTAGACACTGAAGCTTTCTTT.

V and J are TRBV19 and TRBJ1-2; possibly TRBD1 for D (5 bases). This CDR3 spans 13 amino acids. Trimming took 8 bases from V and 4 from J, leaving 14 bases between them. CDR1 is LNHDA and CDR2 is SQIVND in the germline V gene (reference sequence). CDR3 nucleotides: TGTGCCAGTTCCGAGGGGCCCTTCTATGGCTACACCTTC. Its protein product is CASSEGPFYGYTF.

Regarding this clone: An end of the junction does not agree with germline; a read error may underlie this. This chain links TRBV5-6 with TRBJ1-2, with D possibly matching TRBD1 (5 bases). Germline lookup yields CDR1 SGHDT and CDR2 YYEEEE. The CDR3 totals 14 residues. CDR3 amino acids: CASILIQDLGGYTF. The CDR3 nucleotides are TGTGCCAGCATCTTGATACAGGACTTAGGGGGCTACACCTTC.

The chain joins TRBV6-5 to TRBJ1-4; D unclear. This CDR3 has 14 amino acids. With 7 bases removed from V and 0 bases from J, the gap between germline ends came to 9 bases. Germline CDR1 is MNHEY and CDR2 is SVGAGI. CDR3: CASTGLATNEKLFF. CDR3 in DNA: TGTGCCAGCACCGGCCTAGCAACTAATGAAAAACTGTTTTTT.

This clone was recorded once. This chain joins TRBV7-9 and TRBJ1-4; no firm D call. Germline V gives CDR1 SEHNR, CDR2 FQNEAQ (reference sequence). This CDR3 has 15 amino acids. Trimming removed 0 bases from V and 6 bases from J, with 11 bases in between. CDR3 loop: CASSLAGSLDEKLFF. CDR3 sequence (DNA): TGTGCCAGCAGCTTAGCGGGATCTTTAGATGAAAAACTGTTTTTT.

This chain joins TRBV30 and TRBJ1-1; no clear D. This CDR3 has 14 amino acids. Germline lookup yields CDR1 GTSNPN and CDR2 SVGIG (reference sequence). Trimming cost V 1 base and J 0 bases, with 9 bases left between them. CDR3 region: CAWSATTLNTEAFF. CDR3 nucleotides: TGTGCCTGGAGTGCGACGACCCTGAACACTGAAGCTTTCTTT.